Presented here are 23 T cell receptor beta chains from one specimen sequenced in a study of CD8 T cells in ankylosing spondylitis (dated by TCRdb to the late 2010s). The receptor library was made with 5' RACE. TCRdb shows the sequencer as Illumina HiSeq 2500. Starting from the raw public reads, TCRdb applied fastp trimming at Q25, assembled clones with MiXCR and retained in-frame beta chains. A single entry per CDR3 protein holds the most common genes and DNA from its merged rows. In all, the sample holds 350,000 to 400,000 distinct CDR3 sequences, and 20% to 25% of those were seen once. The ten largest make up around 12% of the sample. Sequenced sample: blood, either unsorted or a sorted T cell fraction (not recorded which). The receptors stem from a male donor with ankylosing spondylitis or in good health (not recorded which).

The J gene is TRBJ2-7, the V gene TRBV11-3, with D perhaps TRBD1 or TRBD2 (5 bases each). The V gene's germline CDR1 is SGHNT and CDR2 YENEEA. The CDR3 has 14 residues. Trimming took off 5 bases at V and 0 bases at J, with 11 bases between the two ends. The CDR3 DNA reads TGTGCCAGCAGCCAGGGACCGACCTCCTACGAGCAGTACTTC. Residues: CASSQGPTSYEQYF.

This clonotype was recorded a few times. V and J are TRBV9 and TRBJ1-5; maybe TRBD1 (6 bases). CDR1 is SGDLS, CDR2 YYNGEE, per germline. V was trimmed by 0 bases and J by 9 bases, leaving 13 bases between them. The CDR3 loop spans 14 amino acids. CDR3 in amino acids: CASSVGGATWPQHF. The CDR3 region has the DNA TGTGCCAGCAGCGTAGGGGGGGCGACTTGGCCCCAGCATTTT.

Written as DNA, the CDR3 is TGTGCCAGCAGCAAAGGTAGCGGGGACCAAGAGACCCAGTACTTC. Amino acid sequence: CASSKGSGDQETQYF. The chain carries TRBV21-1 and TRBJ2-5; TRBD2 is the table's D call, not checked against the DNA. TRBV21-1 is termed a pseudogene. This CDR3 is built from 15 residues.

This clonotype was counted at least ten times. This chain uses TRBV9 with TRBJ2-3, with D perhaps assigned TRBD1 or TRBD2 (5 bases each). Germline V gives CDR1 SGDLS, CDR2 YYNGEE. Trimming cost V 0 bases and J 4 bases, with 12 bases left between them. CDR3 length: 15 residues. Here the CDR3 reads CASSVGKGSPDTQYF. CDR3 coding DNA: TGTGCCAGCAGCGTAGGGAAGGGGAGCCCAGATACGCAGTATTTT.

This clonotype occurred a few times. J is TRBJ2-7 and V is TRBV11-2, with a possible D match to TRBD1 (5 bases). V shed 4 bases and J shed 4 bases, with 14 bases lying between them. The germline V gene has CDR1 SGHAT and CDR2 FQNNGV. The CDR3 totals 14 residues. CDR3 amino acids: CASSSTLTVYEQYF. The DNA of the CDR3 is TGTGCCAGCAGCTCAACCCTGACAGTATACGAGCAGTACTTC. Looking up the rest from reference TRBV11-2 and TRBJ2-7 gives the full variable domain: EAGVAQSPRYKIIEKRQSVAFWCNPISGHATLYWYQQILGQGPKLLIQFQNNGVVDDSQLPKDRFSAERLKGVDSTLKIQPAKLEDSAVYLCASSSTLTVYEQYFGPGTRLTVT.

The rearrangement links TRBV3-1 to TRBJ2-1, with TRBD1 as a possible D gene (6 bases). Germline CDR1 and CDR2: LGHDT and YNNKEL (reference sequence). The CDR3 length is 15 residues. Trimming left V 0 bases short and J 6 bases short, with 12 bases between. Here the CDR3 DNA reads TGTGCCAGCAGCCAAGATGCGTCAGGGGTCAATGAGCAGTTCTTC. It is translated as CASSQDASGVNEQFF.

The V gene is TRBV29-1, the J gene TRBJ1-3, with no clear D. Trimming removed 4 bases at V and 4 bases at J, with 5 bases between. CDR1 is SQVTM, CDR2 ANQGSEA, per germline. The CDR3 sequence is 11 residues long. This CDR3 reads CSVGLGNTIYF. CDR3 sequence (DNA): TGCAGCGTTGGTTTGGGAAACACCATATATTTT.

The table lists this clonotype with a few counts. V usage is TRBV24-1 and J usage is TRBJ2-3, with 7 bases matching TRBD1. Germline CDR1 and CDR2: KGHDR and SFDVKD. The CDR3 runs to 13 residues. V lost 6 bases, J lost 5 bases, and 4 bases stayed unmatched. The CDR3, as DNA: TGTGCCACCAGTCCCGGGGACAGAGATACGCAGTATTTT. This sequence encodes CATSPGDRDTQYF.

V gene TRBV28 combines with J gene TRBJ2-7; D is ambiguous. The CDR3 length is 13 residues. Per the germline V gene, CDR1 is MDHEN and CDR2 is SYDVKM. The V end lost 6 bases, the J end lost 5 bases, and 14 bases lay between the germline ends. CDR3 nucleotides: TGTGCCAGCAGCCCCCCCGAGGATGACGAGCAGTACTTC. Protein sequence: CASSPPEDDEQYF.

The CDR3 region is CASSQGVSGANVLTF. CDR3 nucleotides: TGTGCCAGCAGCCAAGGGGTCTCTGGGGCCAACGTCCTGACTTTC. V gene TRBV3-1 combines with J gene TRBJ2-6; D ambiguous. The CDR3 sequence is 15 residues long. The germline V and J ends were trimmed by 1 base and 0 bases, with 4 bases remaining between them. Germline CDR1 LGHDT, CDR2 YNNKEL (reference sequence).

The V gene is TRBV5-5, the J gene TRBJ2-3, with D unresolved. Germline V gene lookup returns CDR1 SGHKS and CDR2 YYEKEE (reference sequence). The V end lost 2 bases, the J end lost 5 bases, and 9 bases lay between the germline ends. The CDR3 is 13 residues long. CDR3 sequence (DNA): TGTGCCAGCAGCTTAATGGTAGGAGATACGCAGTATTTT. It is translated as CASSLMVGDTQYF.

This chain links TRBV19 with TRBJ2-3; 7 bases are a match to TRBD1. Germline values: CDR1 LNHDA, CDR2 SQIVND (reference sequence). Germline trimming cut 3 bases from V and 6 bases from J; bases unmatched to any gene: 6. The CDR3 length is 14 residues. CDR3 residues: CASSIPDRADTQYF. Here the CDR3 DNA reads TGTGCCAGTAGTATTCCCGACAGGGCTGATACGCAGTATTTT.

This clonotype was observed many times. The V and J genes are TRBV6-4 and TRBJ2-2, with D hard to call. CDR3 size: 16 residues. The germline V gene has CDR1 MRHNA and CDR2 SNTAGT. V was cut by 3 bases and J by 2 bases, with 13 bases left in between. DNA for the CDR3: TGTGCCAGCAGTGATAGTGGACCCGAAAACACCGGGGAGCTGTTTTTT. This gives the protein CASSDSGPENTGELFF.

This clonotype came up a few times. This chain links TRBV29-1 with TRBJ1-2; D uncertain. Trimming left V 4 bases short and J 7 bases short, with 10 bases between. Germline CDR1 is SQVTM and CDR2 is ANQGSEA. CDR3 length equals 11 residues. CDR3 protein: CSVAGEFGYTF. CDR3 nucleotide sequence: TGCAGCGTTGCTGGGGAATTTGGCTACACCTTC. Looking up the rest from reference TRBV29-1 and TRBJ1-2 gives the full variable domain: SAVISQKPSRDICQRGTSLTIQCQVDSQVTMMFWYRQQPGQSLTLIATANQGSEATYESGFVIDKFPISRPNLTFSTLTVSNMSPEDSSIYLCSVAGEFGYTFGSGTRLTVV.

This clonotype was seen only a few times. This chain links TRBV29-1 with TRBJ2-7; TRBD1 aligns across 7 bases. V lost 7 bases and J lost 0; bases outside the gene matches: 6. This CDR3 contains 13 residues. In germline, CDR1 is SQVTM, CDR2 ANQGSEA. The CDR3 region is CSGRDSLSYEQYF. CDR3 nucleotide sequence: TGCAGCGGCAGGGACAGTCTCTCCTACGAGCAGTACTTC.

The genes are TRBV5-4 and TRBJ2-1; maybe TRBD2 (5 bases). With 0 bases removed from V and 5 bases from J, the gap between germline ends came to 15 bases. Germline V gene lookup returns CDR1 SGHNT and CDR2 YYREEE (reference sequence). CDR3 length equals 16 residues. The CDR3: CASSLGARELDNEQFF. CDR3 coding DNA: TGTGCCAGCAGCTTGGGAGCGAGGGAACTAGACAATGAGCAGTTCTTC.

Only a few counts were recorded for this clonotype. This chain joins TRBV12-3 or TRBV12-4 and TRBJ1-1, with 9 bases aligning to TRBD1. There are 15 residues in the CDR3. V dropped 6 bases and J dropped 5; count of bases not matched to a gene: 10. CDR3 bases: TGTGCCAGCAGCTCCACGACAGGGGGGCTGACTGAAGCTTTCTTT. As protein: CASSSTTGGLTEAFF.

The V gene is TRBV20-1, the J gene TRBJ2-7; maybe TRBD2 (5 bases). This CDR3 contains 12 residues. V was clipped by 5 bases and J by 5 bases, with 13 bases between them. CDR1 is DFQATT, CDR2 SNEGSKA, per germline (reference sequence). CDR3 protein: CSAVRDSHEQYF. The CDR3 region has the DNA TGCAGTGCTGTCCGGGATTCCCACGAGCAGTACTTC.

This clonotype has just a few counts. The V and J genes are TRBV10-2 and TRBJ2-2, with D unresolved. In germline, CDR1 is WSHSY, CDR2 SAAADI. This CDR3 region has 11 residues. V was trimmed by 2 bases and J by 6 bases, leaving 1 base between them. For the CDR3, the DNA is TGCGCCAGCAGTGAGCCCGGGGAGCTGTTTTTT. It specifies CASSEPGELFF.

This clonotype came up a few times. This chain links TRBV29-1 with TRBJ2-1; weak D call: TRBD2 (7 bases). Trimming cost V 4 bases and J 8 bases, with 18 bases left between them. The CDR3 contains 14 residues. The germline gives CDR1 SQVTM, CDR2 ANQGSEA. CDR3 sequence reads: CSVGLAGAGDEQFF. The DNA for the CDR3 is TGCAGCGTTGGTCTGGCGGGGGCCGGGGATGAGCAGTTCTTC.

The V call is TRBV20-1, the J call TRBJ1-5; D is uncertain. Between the trimmed V and J ends, which lost 6 bases and 7 bases, there was a span of 16 bases. The CDR3 length is 13 residues. Germline lookup yields CDR1 DFQATT and CDR2 SNEGSKA (reference sequence). CDR3 sequence reads: CSAGVGNKQPQHF. CDR3 DNA: TGCAGTGCCGGGGTCGGAAATAAACAGCCCCAGCATTTT.

This rearrangement joins TRBV7-8 to TRBJ2-1; TRBD1 might be the D (6 bases). V lost 4 bases, J lost 8 bases, and 12 bases lay in between. In germline, CDR1 is SGHVS, CDR2 FQNEAQ. The length of the CDR3 is 13 residues. CDR3 coding DNA: TGTGCCAGCAGCTCTAACTCAGGGGATGAGCAGTTCTTC. Amino acid sequence: CASSSNSGDEQFF. The full variable domain, with the rest looked up from reference TRBV7-8 and TRBJ2-1, is GAGVSQSPRYKVAKRGQDVALRCDPISGHVSLFWYQQALGQGPEFLTYFQNEAQLDKSGLPSDRFFAERPEGSVSTLKIQRTQQEDSAVYLCASSSNSGDEQFFGPGTRLTVL.

This clonotype was seen a few times. The chain couples TRBV28 to TRBJ1-6, with unresolved D. This CDR3 region has 12 residues. V lost 5 bases and J lost 2, with 1 base in between. The germline V gene has CDR1 MDHEN and CDR2 SYDVKM. CDR3 sequence: CASSPYNSPLHF. CDR3 DNA sequence: TGTGCCAGCAGTCCCTATAATTCACCCCTCCACTTT.